The entry that follows covers one TCR beta chain sequence. Clones were sequenced by immunoSEQ multiplex PCR, and TCRdb holds only the in-frame ones, with some missing. There are just over 300,000 clones in the sample; about nine tenths occur only once, and less than 4.5% lies in the top ten. This entry comes from a study of blood T cell repertoires in COVID-19. Across the study: Samples of COVID-19 (acute and convalescent) were obtained from the United States, Italy and Spain.

Germline CDR1 and CDR2: WNHNN and SYGVQD (reference sequence). The CDR3 spans 13 residues. The V gene lost 6 bases and the J gene lost 0 bases, with 8 bases spanning the gap. Everyone who took part was roughly 18 to 89 years old, and they came from 24 US areas. Participant reports of clinical history set cohort assignment. The study counted Cohort 3 donors as recovered given two negative PCRs, clearance, or symptom resolution. The chain links TRBV10-1 to TRBJ1-1, with D perhaps TRBD1 (6 bases). Source material: PBMCs or T cells enriched from blood (not recorded which). This receptor was identified in a man younger than 45 who had recovered from COVID-19. The CDR3 nucleotides read TGCGCCAGCAGAGGGACATTGAACACTGAAGCTTTCTTT. The encoded protein is CASRGTLNTEAFF.